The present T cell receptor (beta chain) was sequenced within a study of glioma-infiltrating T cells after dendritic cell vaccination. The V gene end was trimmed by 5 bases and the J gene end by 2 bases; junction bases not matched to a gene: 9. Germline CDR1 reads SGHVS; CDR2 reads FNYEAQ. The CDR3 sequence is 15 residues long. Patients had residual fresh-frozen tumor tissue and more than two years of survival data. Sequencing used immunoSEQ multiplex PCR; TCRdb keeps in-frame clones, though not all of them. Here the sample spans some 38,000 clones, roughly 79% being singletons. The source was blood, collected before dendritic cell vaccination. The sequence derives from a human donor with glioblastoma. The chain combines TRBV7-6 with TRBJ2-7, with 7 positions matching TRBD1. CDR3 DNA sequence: TGTGCCAGCAGCCCCGGGGACAGAAATGCCTACGAGCAGTACTTC. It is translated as CASSPGDRNAYEQYF.